These 29 T cell receptor beta chains were sequenced from one sample in a study of Tregs in tolerant kidney transplant recipients. Generated by immunoSEQ multiplex PCR, the TCRdb table keeps only in-frame clones and is missing some. The sample holds approximately 90,000 clones, around nine tenths seen once. Source material: CD8+ T cells from blood. The receptors come from a human donor in good health.

The rearrangement joins TRBV11-2 to TRBJ1-2, with 12 bases identical to TRBD1. V gave up 1 base and J gave up 7 bases; unmatched junction bases: 4. The CDR3 loop spans 15 amino acids. Germline V gene lookup returns CDR1 SGHAT and CDR2 FQNNGV. CDR3 region: CASSLAGQGAVGYTF. CDR3 DNA sequence: TGTGCCAGCAGCTTAGCGGGACAGGGGGCGGTTGGCTACACCTTC. Full variable domain (remainder filled in from reference TRBV11-2 and TRBJ1-2): EAGVAQSPRYKIIEKRQSVAFWCNPISGHATLYWYQQILGQGPKLLIQFQNNGVVDDSQLPKDRFSAERLKGVDSTLKIQPAKLEDSAVYLCASSLAGQGAVGYTFGSGTRLTVV.

This chain joins TRBV6-5 and TRBJ2-3, with a possible D match to TRBD2 (6 bases). V dropped 4 bases and J dropped 0 bases, with 11 bases sitting between them. Germline V CDR1 and CDR2: MNHEY, SVGAGI. CDR3 length equals 15 residues. The CDR3 here is CASSWAGRSTDTQYF. The DNA of the CDR3 is TGTGCCAGCAGTTGGGCGGGGAGGAGCACAGATACGCAGTATTTT.

This rearrangement joins TRBV2 to TRBJ2-7; no clear D. The CDR3 is 11 residues long. The germline CDR1 and CDR2 sequences are SNHLY and FYNNEI. V was pared by 7 bases and J by 3 bases, with 7 bases between. CDR3 in DNA: TGTGCCAGCAATAGCCGCTACGAGCAGTACTTC. This sequence encodes CASNSRYEQYF.

The V gene is TRBV11-3, the J gene TRBJ2-2; no clear D gene. Germline V gene lookup returns CDR1 SGHNT and CDR2 YENEEA. V was cut by 0 bases and J by 4 bases, with 6 bases left in between. The CDR3 totals 14 residues. CDR3 sequence reads: CASSLDYPTGELFF. In DNA, the CDR3 is TGTGCCAGCAGCTTAGACTACCCCACCGGGGAGCTGTTTTTT.

Only a few counts were recorded for this clone. This chain uses TRBV6-4 with TRBJ2-1; TRBD2 aligns across 12 bases. Trimming took 9 bases from V and 9 from J; bases not matched to a gene: 6. Germline lookup yields CDR1 MRHNA and CDR2 SNTAGT. The CDR3 is made up of 13 amino acids. DNA of the CDR3: TGTGCCAGTTCGACTAGCGGGAGTAGTGAGCAGTTCTTC. Amino acids: CASSTSGSSEQFF.

For the CDR3, the DNA is TGTGCCAGCACCTTTAGCGGGACCATAAATGAGCAGTTCTTC. Translated: CASTFSGTINEQFF. The V call is TRBV27, the J call TRBJ2-1; 8 bases align to TRBD2. The germline V gene encodes CDR1 MNHEY and CDR2 SMNVEV (reference sequence). This CDR3 comprises 14 residues. V lost 7 bases and J lost 7; bases outside the gene matches: 9.

This clone was seen once. V usage is TRBV11-2 and J usage is TRBJ2-7; a possible D gene is TRBD1 (5 bases). The CDR3 extends over 14 amino acids. Trimming took off 3 bases at V and 3 bases at J, with 12 bases between the two ends. Germline V lookup: CDR1 SGHAT, CDR2 FQNNGV. The DNA of the CDR3 is TGTGCCAGCAGCTTCGGCACAGGTAGCTACGAGCAGTACTTC. It codes for CASSFGTGSYEQYF.

The chain is built from TRBV13 and TRBJ2-1; no clear D gene. Germline V gives CDR1 PRHDT, CDR2 FYEKMQ (reference sequence). The CDR3 runs 13 residues. V lost 1 base and J 7 bases, leaving 8 bases between the germline ends. The CDR3 bases are TGTGCCAGCAGCTTAGAAATGCGGAATGAGCAGTTCTTC. Encoded protein: CASSLEMRNEQFF.

This sequence joins TRBV27 and TRBJ2-5, with D tentatively TRBD2 (6 bases). This CDR3 is 14 amino acids long. V dropped 6 bases and J dropped 12 bases, with 23 bases sitting between them. Germline CDR1 is MNHEY and CDR2 is SMNVEV (reference sequence). CDR3 coding DNA: TGTGCCAGCAGACCGGGACTTAACCAGCCCCCGGAGTACTTC. It specifies CASRPGLNQPPEYF.

V usage is TRBV9 and J usage is TRBJ1-1, with unresolved D. V lost 0 bases to trimming and J lost 6 bases, with 6 bases between them. CDR3 length: 12 amino acids. From germline, CDR1 is SGDLS and CDR2 YYNGEE. The CDR3 DNA follows: TGTGCCAGCAGCGTAGAATCGCCTGAAGCTTTCTTT. It translates to CASSVESPEAFF.

This clone showed up just a few times. This chain connects TRBV27 to TRBJ1-2, with TRBD1 matching 7 bases. Looked up from germline, CDR1 is MNHEY and CDR2 is SMNVEV (reference sequence). Trimming took 4 bases from V and 7 from J; bases not matched to a gene: 6. The CDR3 extends over 13 amino acids. Here the CDR3 DNA reads TGTGCCAGCAGTTCCCGACAGGGCCGTGGCTACACCTTC. The encoded protein is CASSSRQGRGYTF.

There are a few counts of this clone. V gene TRBV7-8 combines with J gene TRBJ2-5, with D unclear. V dropped 10 bases and J dropped 1 base, with 7 bases sitting between them. Germline CDR1 reads SGHVS; CDR2 reads FQNEAQ. The CDR3 spans 11 residues. CDR3 nucleotide sequence: TGTGCCACCGTACCCCAAGAGACCCAGTACTTC. It specifies CATVPQETQYF.

The V gene is TRBV9, the J gene TRBJ2-7; the D gene is possibly TRBD1 (6 bases). CDR3 length: 16 residues. CDR1 SGDLS and CDR2 YYNGEE come from the germline V gene. Trimming left V 0 bases short and J 0 bases short, with 13 bases between. DNA of the CDR3: TGTGCCAGCAGCGTAGGGCCAGGGGTAGGCTCCTACGAGCAGTACTTC. Translated: CASSVGPGVGSYEQYF.

This clone has only a few counts. The chain joins TRBV6-5 to TRBJ1-1, with D tentatively TRBD1 (5 bases). The CDR3 contains 13 residues. Looked up from germline, CDR1 is MNHEY and CDR2 is SVGAGI. V dropped 2 bases and J dropped 4 bases, with 8 bases sitting between them. The CDR3 DNA reads as TGTGCCAGCAGTTACAGGGGAGGCACTGAAGCTTTCTTT. This translates into CASSYRGGTEAFF.

V is TRBV10-1 and J is TRBJ1-1; no clear D gene. V lost 3 bases and J lost 5, with 7 bases in between. There are 12 residues in the CDR3. Germline V lookup: CDR1 WNHNN, CDR2 SYGVQD (reference sequence). The CDR3, as DNA: TGCGCCAGCAGTGATGAGGGAACTGAAGCTTTCTTT. Translation: CASSDEGTEAFF.

This chain uses TRBV11-2 with TRBJ1-2; TRBD1 matches at 8 bases. This CDR3 is 14 amino acids long. Germline values: CDR1 SGHAT, CDR2 FQNNGV. J gave up 5 bases and V 5 bases, and 7 bases lay outside the gene matches. The chain's CDR3 is CASSPGDRHYGYTF. The CDR3 nucleotides are TGTGCCAGCAGCCCCGGGGACAGGCATTATGGCTACACCTTC.

The chain has TRBV2 and TRBJ2-7; the D gene is possibly TRBD1 (6 bases). Between the trimmed V and J ends, which lost 6 bases and 6 bases, there was a span of 9 bases. CDR1 and CDR2 from the germline V gene are SNHLY and FYNNEI. The CDR3 runs to 11 residues. The CDR3 region has the DNA TGTGCCAGCAGCACAGGGATCGAGCAGTACTTC. It is translated as CASSTGIEQYF.

This rearrangement joins TRBV29-1 to TRBJ2-1; 12 bases fit TRBD2. Germline V gene data show CDR1 as SQVTM and CDR2 as ANQGSEA. V lost 6 bases, J lost 7 bases, and 7 bases stayed unmatched. The CDR3 has 14 residues. CDR3 residues: CSVRRTSGTNEQFF. CDR3 nucleotide sequence: TGCAGCGTCCGAAGGACTAGCGGGACTAATGAGCAGTTCTTC.

The chain uses TRBV4-1 and TRBJ1-3; D unresolved. The CDR3 covers 15 residues. V was clipped by 0 bases and J by 0 bases, with 6 bases between them. CDR1 is MGHRA and CDR2 is YSYEKL in the germline V gene. This CDR3 reads CASSQDHISGNTIYF. DNA for the CDR3: TGCGCCAGCAGCCAAGACCACATCTCTGGAAACACCATATATTTT.

The chain has TRBV7-9 and TRBJ2-7, with TRBD2 identical over 9 bases. Trimming took 0 bases from V and 0 from J; bases not matched to a gene: 0. CDR1 and CDR2 (germline): SEHNR, FQNEAQ (reference sequence). The CDR3 is made up of 15 amino acids. This CDR3 is CASSLASGSSYEQYF. CDR3 bases: TGTGCCAGCAGCTTAGCTAGCGGGAGCTCCTACGAGCAGTACTTC.

The chain employs TRBV2 and TRBJ1-2; D remains ambiguous. The CDR3 covers 15 residues. V was pared by 4 bases and J by 3 bases, with 15 bases between. Germline V gives CDR1 SNHLY, CDR2 FYNNEI. CDR3 in amino acids: CASSGWREGDYGYTF. CDR3 sequence (DNA): TGTGCCAGCAGTGGTTGGCGGGAGGGAGACTATGGCTACACCTTC.

The gene calls are TRBV5-1 and TRBJ2-1, with D possibly matching TRBD2 (5 bases). Trimming left V 5 bases short and J 14 bases short, with 14 bases between. Germline assignment: CDR1 SGHRS and CDR2 YFSETQ. This CDR3 spans 11 amino acids. The CDR3 bases are TGCGCCAGCAGGGGCGAGGGTCTCGAGTTCTTC. It codes for CASRGEGLEFF.

The chain couples TRBV7-8 to TRBJ1-2; D is uncertain. In germline, CDR1 is SGHVS, CDR2 FQNEAQ. Trimming took 1 base from V and 4 from J, leaving 22 bases between them. The CDR3 extends over 18 amino acids. This chain's CDR3 is CASSLELGIPTVGYGYTF. For the CDR3, the DNA is TGTGCCAGCAGCTTAGAATTAGGGATCCCTACCGTAGGCTATGGCTACACCTTC.

V and J are TRBV7-8 and TRBJ2-7, with D possibly matching TRBD1 (5 bases). The V gene lost 1 base and the J gene lost 0 bases, with 10 bases spanning the gap. CDR1 is SGHVS and CDR2 is FQNEAQ in the germline V gene. There are 15 residues in the CDR3. CDR3 sequence reads: CASSLGDDSSYEQYF. Here the CDR3 DNA reads TGTGCCAGCAGCTTAGGGGATGACAGCTCCTACGAGCAGTACTTC.

The chain carries TRBV6-4 and TRBJ2-1; 8 bases map to TRBD2. CDR3 length equals 15 residues. J gave up 1 base and V 6 bases, and 5 bases lay outside the gene matches. Per germline, CDR1 MRHNA and CDR2 SNTAGT. In nucleotides, the CDR3 is TGTGCCAGCAGGGGGGTAGCGGGATCCTACAATGAGCAGTTCTTC. As protein: CASRGVAGSYNEQFF.

The rearrangement links TRBV27 to TRBJ1-1, with D tentatively TRBD1 (5 bases). This CDR3 is built from 18 residues. The germline V gene has CDR1 MNHEY and CDR2 SMNVEV (reference sequence). Trimming removed 0 bases from V and 0 bases from J, with 17 bases in between. The CDR3 spells CASSLSQMAGIMNTEAFF. CDR3 DNA sequence: TGTGCCAGCAGTTTATCCCAAATGGCAGGGATAATGAACACTGAAGCTTTCTTT.

The chain uses TRBV2 and TRBJ1-1; TRBD1 is a possible D gene (5 bases). Germline assignment: CDR1 SNHLY and CDR2 FYNNEI. This CDR3 is 15 amino acids long. The V end was cut by 4 bases, the J end by 3 bases, with 15 bases between. The CDR3 sequence is CASSVGRWVDTEAFF. The CDR3 DNA is TGTGCCAGCAGTGTGGGACGGTGGGTGGACACTGAAGCTTTCTTT.

V gene TRBV4-2 combines with J gene TRBJ1-5; D remains ambiguous. The CDR3 runs 16 residues. Germline V gene lookup returns CDR1 LGHNA and CDR2 YNFKEQ. V was trimmed by 2 bases and J by 1 base, leaving 12 bases between them. CDR3 in DNA: TGTGCCAGCAGCCAATATTTAGGGTGGAGCAATCAGCCCCAGCATTTT. Translating it yields CASSQYLGWSNQPQHF.

V and J are TRBV5-1 and TRBJ1-1; D perhaps matches TRBD1 (5 bases). The CDR3 totals 18 residues. V was shortened by 4 bases and J by 0 bases, with 22 bases between the two germline ends. The germline gives CDR1 SGHRS, CDR2 YFSETQ. Here the CDR3 DNA reads TGCGCCAGCAGCCAAGCCCAATGGGGACCCCAAATGAACACTGAAGCTTTCTTT. It codes for CASSQAQWGPQMNTEAFF.